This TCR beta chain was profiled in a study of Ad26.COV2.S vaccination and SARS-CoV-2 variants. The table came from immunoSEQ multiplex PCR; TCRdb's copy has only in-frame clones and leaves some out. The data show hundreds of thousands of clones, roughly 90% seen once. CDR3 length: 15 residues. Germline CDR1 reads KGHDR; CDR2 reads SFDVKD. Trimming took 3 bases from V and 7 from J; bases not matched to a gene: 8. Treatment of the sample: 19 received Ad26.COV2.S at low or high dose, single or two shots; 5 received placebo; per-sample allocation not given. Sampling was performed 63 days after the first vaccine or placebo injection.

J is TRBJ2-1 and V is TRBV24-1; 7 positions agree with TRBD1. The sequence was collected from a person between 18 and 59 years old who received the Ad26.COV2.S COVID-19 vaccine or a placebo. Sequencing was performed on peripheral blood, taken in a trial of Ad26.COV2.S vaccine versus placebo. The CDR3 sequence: CATSDPRTGNNEQFF. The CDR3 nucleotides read TGTGCCACCAGTGATCCCCGGACAGGAAATAATGAGCAGTTCTTC.